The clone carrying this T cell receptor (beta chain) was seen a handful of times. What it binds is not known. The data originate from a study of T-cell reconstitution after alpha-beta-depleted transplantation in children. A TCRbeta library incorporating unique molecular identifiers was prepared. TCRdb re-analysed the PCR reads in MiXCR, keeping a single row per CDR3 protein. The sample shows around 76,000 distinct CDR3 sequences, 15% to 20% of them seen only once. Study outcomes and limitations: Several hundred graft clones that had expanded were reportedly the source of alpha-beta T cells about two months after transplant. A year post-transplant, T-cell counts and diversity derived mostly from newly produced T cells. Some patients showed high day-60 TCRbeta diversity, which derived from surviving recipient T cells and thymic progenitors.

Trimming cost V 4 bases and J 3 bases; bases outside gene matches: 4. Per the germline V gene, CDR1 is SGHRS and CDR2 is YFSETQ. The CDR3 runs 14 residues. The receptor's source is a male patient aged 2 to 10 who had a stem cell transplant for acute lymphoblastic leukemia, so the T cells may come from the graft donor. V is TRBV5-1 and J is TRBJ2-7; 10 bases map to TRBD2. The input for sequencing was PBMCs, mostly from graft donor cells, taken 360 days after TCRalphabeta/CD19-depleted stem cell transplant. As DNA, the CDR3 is TGCGCCAGCAGCCTCGGACTAGCGGTCTACGAGCAGTACTTC. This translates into CASSLGLAVYEQYF.